This T cell receptor beta chain was found in a study of blood T cell repertoires in COVID-19. Study-wide background: T cells, B-cell-depleted T cells, or PBMCs supplied cDNA or gDNA.

The CDR3 contains 11 residues. CDR1 is SEHNR, CDR2 FQNEAQ, per germline (reference sequence). Trimming removed 2 bases at V and 7 bases at J, with 6 bases between. Authors' methods: Amplification of reference gene primers provided the estimated nucleated cell counts. This table comes from immunoSEQ multiplex PCR, and its TCRdb copy is limited to in-frame clones, with some not included. V and J calls and clone size follow that table, whereas D and trimming were derived from the DNA. The sample holds about 250,000 clones, roughly 90% seen once. Individuals aged about 18 to 90 years were recruited from approximately 22 US areas.

Sequenced sample: PBMCs or T cells enriched from blood (not recorded which). This TCR came from a woman aged 30 to 39 with acute COVID-19. The chain has TRBV7-9 and TRBJ2-7; unclear D gene. CDR3 DNA: TGTGCCAGCAGCTTATTAGAGGAGCAGTACTTC. Translating it yields CASSLLEEQYF.